The 6 T cell receptor beta chains below come from one sample, sequenced in a study of CD8+CD57+ T cells in acquired aplastic anemia. In patients chosen for sequencing, flow cytometry had shown CD8+CD57+ cell expansion. The study profiled TCR beta VDJ and CDR3 using genomic DNA as template. TCRdb reanalysed the reads using MiXCR and keeps one entry per CDR3 protein. Altogether roughly 200,000 distinct CDR3 sequences are present, approximately 65% being singletons, with the ten largest covering about 60%. Sequences were obtained from sorted CD4+, CD8+, or CD8+CD57+ T cells (not recorded which) from PBMCs. All receptors come from a human donor with aplastic anemia.

The chain couples TRBV2 to TRBJ2-2, with D hard to call. CDR1 is SNHLY, CDR2 FYNNEI, per germline. The CDR3 extends over 16 amino acids. Trimming removed 0 bases from V and 0 bases from J, with 8 bases in between. The CDR3 nucleotides read TGTGCCAGCAGTGAAGCGCTTGGGGCGAACACCGGGGAGCTGTTTTTT. It specifies CASSEALGANTGELFF.

V usage is TRBV4-3 and J usage is TRBJ1-3; D is perhaps TRBD1 (5 bases). CDR1 is LGHNA, CDR2 YSLEER, per germline. The CDR3 length is 15 residues. The germline V and J ends were trimmed by 0 bases and 1 base, with 7 bases remaining between them. CDR3 coding DNA: TGCGCCAGCAGCCAAGATTGGACATCTGGAAACACCATATATTTT. This gives the protein CASSQDWTSGNTIYF.

This clonotype turned up a few times. This chain connects TRBV24-1 to TRBJ2-7; the D is unclear. The V gene's germline CDR1 is KGHDR and CDR2 SFDVKD. The CDR3 has 14 amino acids. V lost 3 bases and J 6 bases, leaving 14 bases between the germline ends. CDR3 protein: CATSDPYDGREQYF. The CDR3, as DNA: TGTGCCACCAGTGATCCTTACGACGGGCGCGAGCAGTACTTC.

The rearrangement links TRBV2 to TRBJ2-1; D remains unclear. The CDR3 runs to 14 residues. Trimming cost V 5 bases and J 8 bases, with 16 bases left between them. Germline V CDR1 and CDR2: SNHLY, FYNNEI. The CDR3 spells CASSYLISRDEQFF. As DNA, the CDR3 is TGTGCCAGCAGTTACCTGATTAGCCGGGATGAGCAGTTCTTC.

This clonotype appeared a few times. This rearrangement joins TRBV20-1 to TRBJ1-1; 7 bases are shared with TRBD1. Germline V gene lookup returns CDR1 DFQATT and CDR2 SNEGSKA (reference sequence). CDR3 length equals 11 residues. V was pared by 2 bases and J by 8 bases, with 2 bases of the junction left unmatched. CDR3 DNA sequence: TGCAGTGCTAGACAGACAGGGGAAGCTTTCTTT. Its translation: CSARQTGEAFF.

The V gene is TRBV10-1, the J gene TRBJ2-3; 14 bases align to TRBD2. The trim removed 10 bases at V and 1 base at J, leaving 4 bases unmatched. The CDR3 runs 15 residues. Germline V CDR1 and CDR2: WNHNN, SYGVQD (reference sequence). CDR3 sequence: CATLGLAGGTDTQYF. The DNA for the CDR3 is TGCGCCACCTTGGGACTAGCGGGGGGCACAGATACGCAGTATTTT.